Listed here are 15 T cell receptor beta chains from one sample, sequenced in a study of shared clonotypes between healthy human individuals. Method: immunoSEQ multiplex PCR; TCRdb's copy keeps in-frame clones and lacks some. Seen here are about 2.2 million clones, 90% to 95% observed once, and the top ten hold more than 1.5%. CD8 cells classed as naive were CD45RO-negative and positively selected for CCR7, excluding terminally differentiated effector memory CD45RA+ cells. Sequenced input: naive CD8+ T cells from PBMCs. These receptors were taken from a man younger than 30 in good health. Some clones in this sample may be carry-over from other donors' samples.

V usage is TRBV7-8 and J usage is TRBJ1-2; D is possibly TRBD1 (6 bases). Trimming took 5 bases from V and 3 from J, leaving 22 bases between them. Germline assignment: CDR1 SGHVS and CDR2 FQNEAQ. The CDR3 has 17 amino acids. The CDR3 coding sequence is TGTGCCAGCAGCCCGACCCTACAGGGCCCCCGGGACTATGGCTACACCTTC. It specifies CASSPTLQGPRDYGYTF. Full variable domain (rest looked up from reference TRBV7-8 and TRBJ1-2): GAGVSQSPRYKVAKRGQDVALRCDPISGHVSLFWYQQALGQGPEFLTYFQNEAQLDKSGLPSDRFFAERPEGSVSTLKIQRTQQEDSAVYLCASSPTLQGPRDYGYTFGSGTRLTVV.

This clone was observed a single time. The rearrangement joins TRBV6-1 to TRBJ1-5; 7 positions agree with TRBD1. Germline assignment: CDR1 MNHNS and CDR2 SASEGT. The V gene end was trimmed by 10 bases and the J gene end by 5 bases; junction bases not matched to a gene: 8. The CDR3 is made up of 13 amino acids. The DNA of the CDR3 is TGTGCCATCAGACAGGGAATTCATCAGCCCCAGCATTTT. This gives the protein CAIRQGIHQPQHF.

V gene TRBV7-8 combines with J gene TRBJ2-1; perhaps TRBD2 as D (6 bases). Germline V gene sequence: CDR1 SGHVS, CDR2 FQNEAQ. Trimming pared 6 bases from V and 1 base from J, leaving 10 bases between. The CDR3 spans 14 residues. The CDR3 here is CASSEEGSYNEQFF. In DNA, the CDR3 is TGTGCCAGCAGTGAGGAGGGATCCTACAATGAGCAGTTCTTC.

The genes are TRBV27 and TRBJ2-3; D may be TRBD1 (5 bases). Trimming stripped 7 bases from V and 0 bases from J, with 20 bases between. From germline, CDR1 is MNHEY and CDR2 SMNVEV (reference sequence). The length of the CDR3 is 17 residues. The CDR3 nucleotides are TGTGCCAGCACCTTGTATTGGACATTTCGTAGCACAGATACGCAGTATTTT. Residues: CASTLYWTFRSTDTQYF.

Concerning this clone: A junction boundary mismatches the germline segment, possibly from a read error. J is TRBJ1-5 and V is TRBV19, with D unresolved. This CDR3 is built from 14 residues. Germline V lookup: CDR1 LNHDA, CDR2 SQIVND (reference sequence). The CDR3 reads CASSIRAFNQPQHF. In DNA form, the CDR3 reads TGTGCCAGCAGTATCAGAGCGTTTAATCAGCCCCAGCATTTT.

The CDR3 sequence is CASSLSGSPVYGYTF. The CDR3 bases are TGTGCCAGCAGTTTATCGGGCAGTCCCGTCTATGGCTACACCTTC. The chain combines TRBV27 with TRBJ1-2; D is ambiguous. The length of the CDR3 is 15 residues. Germline V CDR1 and CDR2: MNHEY, SMNVEV (reference sequence). Trimming pared 0 bases from V and 4 bases from J, leaving 12 bases between.

The chain is built from TRBV4-1 and TRBJ1-4, with D maybe TRBD1 (5 bases). The germline V gene encodes CDR1 MGHRA and CDR2 YSYEKL. V was clipped by 4 bases and J by 3 bases, with 12 bases between them. This CDR3 contains 15 residues. DNA of the CDR3: TGCGCCAGCAGCCGGATAGACAGCCCTAATGAAAAACTGTTTTTT. It specifies CASSRIDSPNEKLFF.

This chain uses TRBV29-1 with TRBJ2-5; D is perhaps TRBD1 (6 bases). Trimming pared 0 bases from V and 2 bases from J, leaving 22 bases between. This CDR3 comprises 18 residues. The germline CDR1 and CDR2 sequences are SQVTM and ANQGSEA. Here the CDR3 DNA reads TGCAGCGTTGAAGACGACAGGTTAGAGCCCGATGCTCAAGAGACCCAGTACTTC. This codes for CSVEDDRLEPDAQETQYF.

This chain connects TRBV28 to TRBJ2-7; 7 positions match TRBD2. Germline-derived CDR1 and CDR2 are MDHEN and SYDVKM. The length of the CDR3 is 13 residues. The ends lost 8 bases at V and 4 bases at J; junction bases unmatched: 8. The chain's CDR3 is CASSRGSSYEQYF. CDR3 bases: TGTGCCAGCTCGCGCGGGAGCAGTTACGAGCAGTACTTC.

V and J are TRBV7-2 and TRBJ2-1; D unclear. The CDR3 has 17 residues. CDR1 is SGHTA, CDR2 FQGNSA, per germline. Trimming removed 0 bases from V and 0 bases from J, with 12 bases in between. The CDR3: CASSLATRQSSYNEQFF. The CDR3 nucleotides read TGTGCCAGCAGCTTAGCCACTCGGCAGTCCTCCTACAATGAGCAGTTCTTC.

The chain has TRBV25-1 and TRBJ1-1; D is unresolved. Germline V CDR1 and CDR2: MGHDK, SYGVNS. The CDR3 sequence is 13 residues long. V gave up 3 bases and J gave up 2 bases, with 7 bases separating them. The CDR3 spells CASSDNPNTEAFF. Here the CDR3 DNA reads TGTGCCAGCAGTGATAACCCCAACACTGAAGCTTTCTTT.

Remarks on this clone: Other DNA sequences in the same sample also yield this CDR3. This chain uses TRBV6-5 with TRBJ2-3, with D perhaps TRBD1 (6 bases). The CDR3 contains 15 residues. Germline loops: CDR1 MNHEY, CDR2 SVGAGI. V was pared by 0 bases and J by 0 bases, with 7 bases between. The CDR3 sequence: CASSYSRGSTDTQYF. The CDR3 DNA follows: TGTGCCAGCAGTTACTCGAGGGGGAGCACAGATACGCAGTATTTT.

This clone was seen just once. V gene TRBV21-1 combines with J gene TRBJ1-5; the table's D call of TRBD1 was not tested on the DNA. TRBV21-1 is a known pseudogene. There are 14 residues in the CDR3. CDR3 DNA: TGTGCCAGCAGCAAAACAGGGGGCGATCAGCCCCAGCATTTT. Translated, it gives CASSKTGGDQPQHF.

The chain joins TRBV29-1 to TRBJ2-1; D may match TRBD1 or TRBD2 (5 bases each). Trimming removed 0 bases at V and 8 bases at J, with 14 bases between. The CDR3 has 14 residues. Germline assignment: CDR1 SQVTM and CDR2 ANQGSEA. The CDR3 spells CSVEDEAGSDEQFF. The CDR3 DNA reads TGCAGCGTTGAAGATGAGGCAGGGAGCGATGAGCAGTTCTTC.

The V and J genes are TRBV11-2 and TRBJ2-7; TRBD2 aligns across 8 bases. The CDR3 contains 16 residues. Trimming removed 1 base from V and 4 bases from J; junction bases left unmatched: 9. Per the germline V gene, CDR1 is SGHAT and CDR2 is FQNNGV. As DNA, the CDR3 is TGTGCCAGCAGCTTAGTTTCGGGGGGGCGCGATTACGAGCAGTACTTC. Protein product: CASSLVSGGRDYEQYF.